This T cell receptor (beta chain) was found in a study of cytomegalovirus exposure and HLA in healthy donors. Study summary: Researchers previously reported finding just under 120 million unique TCR beta sequences from 150 million to 200 million T cells. Among the 300 to 400 donors who were genotyped, about 79% fell in the genetic ancestry cluster that is associated with self-reported Caucasian donors. General study findings and limits: Association of a missense DCLRE1C variant with TCR beta V- and J-gene trimming was reported in a later analysis.

The PCR had 60 Vbeta and 13 Jbeta primers. The data were produced by immunoSEQ multiplex PCR, yet TCRdb's version contains in-frame clones alone and is incomplete. The sample has about 140,000 clones, 65% to 75% seen once. This clone came up a few times. Antigen specificity is unknown. This CDR3 is missing its conserved last phenylalanine or tryptophan, likely due to a read error. Trimming removed 1 base at V and 6 bases at J, with 12 bases between. CDR1 and CDR2 (germline): MGHDK, SYGVNS. There are 14 residues in the CDR3. The chain is built from TRBV25-1 and TRBJ1-1, with D possibly being TRBD1 (5 bases). This clonotype was sampled from a man in his fifties or sixties in good health and CMV-seronegative. The sample consisted of PBMCs. CDR3 region: CASSESGRASEAFL. CDR3 DNA: TGTGCCAGCAGTGAATCAGGCAGGGCTTCTGAAGCTTTCCTT.